This T cell receptor beta chain was captured by sequencing in a study of cytomegalovirus exposure and HLA in healthy donors. PCR involved 60 Vbeta and 13 Jbeta primers. The method was immunoSEQ multiplex PCR; TCRdb's version includes in-frame clones alone and lacks a portion of them. This repertoire comprises around 150,000 clones; its ten largest clones make up over 1%. General study results and limits: Reports described diagnosis of cytomegalovirus status by the classifier as highly specific and sensitive.

The CDR3 is made up of 19 amino acids. Per the germline V gene, CDR1 is LNHDA and CDR2 is SQIVND (reference sequence). Trimming removed 6 bases from V and 1 base from J; junction bases left unmatched: 18. In regard to this clone: Antigen unknown.

The sequence was collected from a woman aged 55-69 years in good health and CMV-seronegative. Sequencing was carried out using PBMCs. V usage is TRBV19 and J usage is TRBJ2-3; 8 bases agree with TRBD2. The CDR3 nucleotides read TGTGCCAGTAGCCCTCCTGGGGTATTAGCGGGGAGGGGCACAGATACGCAGTATTTT. It translates to CASSPPGVLAGRGTDTQYF.